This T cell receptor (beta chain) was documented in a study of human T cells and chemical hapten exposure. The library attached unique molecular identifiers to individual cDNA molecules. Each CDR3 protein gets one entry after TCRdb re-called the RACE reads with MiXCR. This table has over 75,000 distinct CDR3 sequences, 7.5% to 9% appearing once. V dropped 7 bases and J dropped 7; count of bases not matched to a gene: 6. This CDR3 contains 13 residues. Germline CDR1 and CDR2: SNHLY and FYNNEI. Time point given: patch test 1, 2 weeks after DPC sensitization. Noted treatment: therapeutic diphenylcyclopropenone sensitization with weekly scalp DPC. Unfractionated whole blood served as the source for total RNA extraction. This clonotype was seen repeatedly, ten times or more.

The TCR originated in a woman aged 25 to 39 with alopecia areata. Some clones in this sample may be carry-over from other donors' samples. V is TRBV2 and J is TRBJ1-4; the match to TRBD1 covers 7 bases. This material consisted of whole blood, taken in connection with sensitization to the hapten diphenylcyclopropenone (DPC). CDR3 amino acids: CASNRGLGEKLFF. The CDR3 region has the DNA TGTGCCAGCAATAGGGGGCTGGGTGAAAAACTGTTTTTT.